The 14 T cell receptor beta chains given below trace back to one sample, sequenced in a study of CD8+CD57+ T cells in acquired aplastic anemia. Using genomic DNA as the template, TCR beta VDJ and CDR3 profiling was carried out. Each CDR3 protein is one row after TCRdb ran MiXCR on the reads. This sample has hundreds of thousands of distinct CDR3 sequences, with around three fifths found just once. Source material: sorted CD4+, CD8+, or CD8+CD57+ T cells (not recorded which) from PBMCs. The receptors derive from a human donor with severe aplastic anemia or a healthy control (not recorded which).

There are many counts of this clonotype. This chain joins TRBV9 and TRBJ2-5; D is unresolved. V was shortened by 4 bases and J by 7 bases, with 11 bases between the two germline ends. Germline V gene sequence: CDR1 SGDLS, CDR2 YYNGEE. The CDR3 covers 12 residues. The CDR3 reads CASSHDLGTQYF. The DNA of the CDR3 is TGTGCCAGCAGCCACGATCTCGGGACCCAGTACTTC.

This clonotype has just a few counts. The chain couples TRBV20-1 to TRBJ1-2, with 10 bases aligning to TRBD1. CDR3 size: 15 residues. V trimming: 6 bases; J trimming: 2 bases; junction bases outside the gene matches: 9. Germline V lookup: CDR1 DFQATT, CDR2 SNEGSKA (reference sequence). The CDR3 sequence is CSAESLGQGNYGYTF. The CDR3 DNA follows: TGCAGTGCCGAAAGCCTGGGACAGGGGAACTATGGCTACACCTTC.

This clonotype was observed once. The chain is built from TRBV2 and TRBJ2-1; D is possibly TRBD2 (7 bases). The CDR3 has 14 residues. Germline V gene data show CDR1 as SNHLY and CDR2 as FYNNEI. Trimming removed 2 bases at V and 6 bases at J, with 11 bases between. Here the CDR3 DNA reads TGTGCCAGCAGTGAATGGGGGGGCGGCAATGAGCAGTTCTTC. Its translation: CASSEWGGGNEQFF. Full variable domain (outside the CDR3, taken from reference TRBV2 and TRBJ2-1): EPEVTQTPSHQVTQMGQEVILRCVPISNHLYFYWYRQILGQKVEFLVSFYNNEISEKSEIFDDQFSVERPDGSNFTLKIRSTKLEDSAMYFCASSEWGGGNEQFFGPGTRLTVL.

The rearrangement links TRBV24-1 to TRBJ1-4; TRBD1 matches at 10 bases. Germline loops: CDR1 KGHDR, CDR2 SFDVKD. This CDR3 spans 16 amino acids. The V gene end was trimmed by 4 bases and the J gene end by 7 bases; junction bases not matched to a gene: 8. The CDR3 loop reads CATSDRLGTGVEKLFF. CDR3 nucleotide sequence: TGTGCCACCAGTGACCGCCTCGGGACAGGGGTTGAAAAACTGTTTTTT.

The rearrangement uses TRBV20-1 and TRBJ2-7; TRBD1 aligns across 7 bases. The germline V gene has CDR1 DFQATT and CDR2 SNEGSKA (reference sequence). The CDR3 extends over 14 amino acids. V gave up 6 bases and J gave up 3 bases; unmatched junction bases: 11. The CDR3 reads CSAGADRVVYEQYF. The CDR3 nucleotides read TGCAGTGCCGGGGCCGACAGGGTCGTCTACGAGCAGTACTTC.

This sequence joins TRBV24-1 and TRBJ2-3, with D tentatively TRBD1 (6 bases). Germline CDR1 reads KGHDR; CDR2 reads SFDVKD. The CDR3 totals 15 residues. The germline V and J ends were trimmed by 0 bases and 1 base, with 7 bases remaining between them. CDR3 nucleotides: TGTGCCACCAGTGATTTGAAGGGGGGCACAGATACGCAGTATTTT. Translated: CATSDLKGGTDTQYF.

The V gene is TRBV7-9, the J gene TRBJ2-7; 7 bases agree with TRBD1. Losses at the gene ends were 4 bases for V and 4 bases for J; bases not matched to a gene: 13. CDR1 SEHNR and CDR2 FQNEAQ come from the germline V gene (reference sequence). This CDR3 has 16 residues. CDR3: CASSSRATGPNYEQYF. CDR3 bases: TGTGCCAGCAGCTCCAGGGCGACAGGGCCGAATTACGAGCAGTACTTC.

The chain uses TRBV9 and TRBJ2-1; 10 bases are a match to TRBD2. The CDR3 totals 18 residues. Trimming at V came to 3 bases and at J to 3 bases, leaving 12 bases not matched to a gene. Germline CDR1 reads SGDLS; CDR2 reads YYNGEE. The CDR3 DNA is TGTGCCAGCAGCGCAGGACTCTGGACTAGCGGCAGCTACAATGAGCAGTTCTTC. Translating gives CASSAGLWTSGSYNEQFF.

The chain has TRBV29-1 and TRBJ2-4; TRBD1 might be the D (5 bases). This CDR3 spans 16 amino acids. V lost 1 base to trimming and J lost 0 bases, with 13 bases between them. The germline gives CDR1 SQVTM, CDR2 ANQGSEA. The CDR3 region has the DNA TGCAGCGTTGAAGTAGGGGTGACACTAGCCAAAAACATTCAGTACTTC. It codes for CSVEVGVTLAKNIQYF.

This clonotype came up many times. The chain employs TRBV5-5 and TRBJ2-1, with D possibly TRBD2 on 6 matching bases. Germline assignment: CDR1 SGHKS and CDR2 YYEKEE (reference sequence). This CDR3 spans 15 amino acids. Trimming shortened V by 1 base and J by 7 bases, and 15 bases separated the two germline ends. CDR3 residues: CASSLWGAEGNEQFF. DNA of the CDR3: TGTGCCAGCAGCTTGTGGGGAGCGGAGGGGAATGAGCAGTTCTTC.

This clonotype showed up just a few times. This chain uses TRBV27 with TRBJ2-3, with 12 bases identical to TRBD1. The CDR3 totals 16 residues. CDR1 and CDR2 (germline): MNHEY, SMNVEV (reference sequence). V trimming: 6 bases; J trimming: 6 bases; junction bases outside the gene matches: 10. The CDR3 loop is CASSWRDRGLPDTQYF. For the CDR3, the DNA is TGTGCCAGCAGCTGGCGGGACAGGGGGCTTCCTGATACGCAGTATTTT.

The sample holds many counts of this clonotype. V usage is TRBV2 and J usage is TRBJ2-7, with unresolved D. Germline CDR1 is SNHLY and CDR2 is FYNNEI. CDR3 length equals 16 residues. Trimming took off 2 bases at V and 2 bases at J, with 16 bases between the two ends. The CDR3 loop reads CASSEPYLSATYEQYF. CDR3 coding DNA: TGTGCCAGCAGTGAACCATACTTAAGTGCTACCTACGAGCAGTACTTC.

CDR3 sequence reads: CASSLGRTANTEAFF. CDR3 sequence (DNA): TGTGCCAGCAGCTTAGGTCGGACGGCGAACACTGAAGCTTTCTTT. This sequence joins TRBV7-3 and TRBJ1-1; D remains unclear. The length of the CDR3 is 15 residues. V lost 2 bases and J lost 1, with 11 bases in between. Germline V lookup: CDR1 SGHTA, CDR2 FQGTGA.

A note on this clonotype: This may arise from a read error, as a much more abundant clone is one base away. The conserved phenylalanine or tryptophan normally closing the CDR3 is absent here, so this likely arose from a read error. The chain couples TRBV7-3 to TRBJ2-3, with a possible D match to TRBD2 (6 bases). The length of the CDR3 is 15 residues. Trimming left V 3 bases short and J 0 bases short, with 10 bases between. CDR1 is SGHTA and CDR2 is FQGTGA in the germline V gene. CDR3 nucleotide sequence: TGTGCCAGCAGCTTCGGGGGAACGAGCACAGATACGCAGTATCTT. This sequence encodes CASSFGGTSTDTQYL.